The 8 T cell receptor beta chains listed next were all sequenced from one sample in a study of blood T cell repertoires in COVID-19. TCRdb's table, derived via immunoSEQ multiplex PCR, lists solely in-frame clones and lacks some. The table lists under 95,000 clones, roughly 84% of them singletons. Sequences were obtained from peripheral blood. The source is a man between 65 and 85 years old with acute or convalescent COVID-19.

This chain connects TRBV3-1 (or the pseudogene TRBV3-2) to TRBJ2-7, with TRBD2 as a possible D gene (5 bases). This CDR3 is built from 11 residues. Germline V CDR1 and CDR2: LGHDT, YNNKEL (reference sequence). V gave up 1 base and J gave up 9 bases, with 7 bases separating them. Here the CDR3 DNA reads TGTGCCAGCAGCCAAGGCGAGGGGCAGTACTTC. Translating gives CASSQGEGQYF.

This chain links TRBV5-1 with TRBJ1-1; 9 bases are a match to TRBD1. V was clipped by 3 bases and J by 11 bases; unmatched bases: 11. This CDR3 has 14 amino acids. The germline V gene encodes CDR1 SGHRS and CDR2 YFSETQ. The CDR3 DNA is TGCGCCAGCAGCTCCGAACCGGGACAGGGCAACGCTTTCTTT. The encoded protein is CASSSEPGQGNAFF.

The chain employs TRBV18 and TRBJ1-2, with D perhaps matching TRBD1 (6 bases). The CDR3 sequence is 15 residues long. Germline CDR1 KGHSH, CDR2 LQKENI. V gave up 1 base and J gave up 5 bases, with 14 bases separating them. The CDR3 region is CASSPRGGGPYGYTF. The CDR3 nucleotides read TGTGCCAGCTCACCACGAGGGGGTGGACCGTATGGCTACACCTTC.

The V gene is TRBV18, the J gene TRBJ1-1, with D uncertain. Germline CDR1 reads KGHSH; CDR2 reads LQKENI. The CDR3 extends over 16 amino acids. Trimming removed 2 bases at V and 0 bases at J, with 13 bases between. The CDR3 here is CASSPGVGRVNTEAFF. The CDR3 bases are TGTGCCAGCTCACCAGGGGTAGGGAGAGTGAACACTGAAGCTTTCTTT.

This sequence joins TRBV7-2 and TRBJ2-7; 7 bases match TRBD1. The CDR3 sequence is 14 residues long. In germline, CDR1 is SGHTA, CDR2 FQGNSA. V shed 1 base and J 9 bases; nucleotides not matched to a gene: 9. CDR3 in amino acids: CASSLVETGHGQYF. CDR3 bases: TGTGCCAGCAGCTTAGTAGAGACAGGGCACGGGCAGTACTTC.

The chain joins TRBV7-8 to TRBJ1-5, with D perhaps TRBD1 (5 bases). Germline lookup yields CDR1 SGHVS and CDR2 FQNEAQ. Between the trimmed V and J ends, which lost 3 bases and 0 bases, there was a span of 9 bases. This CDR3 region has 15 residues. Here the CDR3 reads CASSFAGNSNQPQHF. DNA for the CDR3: TGTGCCAGCAGCTTCGCAGGGAATAGCAATCAGCCCCAGCATTTT.

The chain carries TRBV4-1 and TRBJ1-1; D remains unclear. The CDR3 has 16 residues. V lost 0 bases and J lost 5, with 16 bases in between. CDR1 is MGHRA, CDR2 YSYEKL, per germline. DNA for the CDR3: TGCGCCAGCAGCCAAGATCGGGTAGTCCGTGGGACTGAAGCTTTCTTT. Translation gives CASSQDRVVRGTEAFF.

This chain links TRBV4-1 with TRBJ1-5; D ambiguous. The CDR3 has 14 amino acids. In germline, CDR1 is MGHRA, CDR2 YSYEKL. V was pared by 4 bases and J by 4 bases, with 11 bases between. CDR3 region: CASSLRGSNQPQHF. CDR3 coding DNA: TGCGCCAGCAGCCTCCGGGGAAGTAATCAGCCCCAGCATTTT.